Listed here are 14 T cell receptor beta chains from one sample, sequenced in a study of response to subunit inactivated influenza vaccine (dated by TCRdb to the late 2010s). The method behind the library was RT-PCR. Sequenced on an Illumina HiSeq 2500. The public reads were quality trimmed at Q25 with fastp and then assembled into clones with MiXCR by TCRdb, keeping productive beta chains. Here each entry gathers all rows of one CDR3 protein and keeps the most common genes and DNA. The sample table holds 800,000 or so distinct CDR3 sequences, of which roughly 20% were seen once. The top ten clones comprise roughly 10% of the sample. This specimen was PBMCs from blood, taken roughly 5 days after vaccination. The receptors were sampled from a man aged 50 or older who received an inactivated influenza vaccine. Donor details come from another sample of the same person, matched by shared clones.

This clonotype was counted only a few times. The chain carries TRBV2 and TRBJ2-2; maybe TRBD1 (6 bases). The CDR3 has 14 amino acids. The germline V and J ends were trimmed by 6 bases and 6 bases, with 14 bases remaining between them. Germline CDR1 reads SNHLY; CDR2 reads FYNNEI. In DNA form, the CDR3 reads TGTGCCAGCAGCCACAGGGTTCGGGCCGGGGAGCTGTTTTTT. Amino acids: CASSHRVRAGELFF.

CDR3 bases: TGCGCCAGCAGTGCTCAGGGGGCGAATTGGGCAGATACGCAGTATTTT. It codes for CASSAQGANWADTQYF. V usage is TRBV10-2 and J usage is TRBJ2-3; TRBD1 aligns across 8 bases. V lost 4 bases to trimming and J lost 4 bases; unmatched junction nucleotides: 10. The CDR3 is made up of 16 amino acids. Germline values: CDR1 WSHSY, CDR2 SAAADI.

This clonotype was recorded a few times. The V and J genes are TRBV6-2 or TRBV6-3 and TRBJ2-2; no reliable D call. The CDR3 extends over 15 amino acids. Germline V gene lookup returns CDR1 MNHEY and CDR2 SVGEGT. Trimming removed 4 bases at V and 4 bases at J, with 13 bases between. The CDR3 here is CASSFRRGITGELFF. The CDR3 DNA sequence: TGTGCCAGCAGTTTTAGGAGAGGAATCACCGGGGAGCTGTTTTTT.

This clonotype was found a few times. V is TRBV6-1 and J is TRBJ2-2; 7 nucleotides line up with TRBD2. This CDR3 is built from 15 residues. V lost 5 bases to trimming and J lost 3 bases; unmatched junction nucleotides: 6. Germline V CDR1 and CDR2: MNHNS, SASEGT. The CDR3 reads CASSLRGSDTGELFF. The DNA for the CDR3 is TGTGCCAGCAGTCTCCGCGGGAGCGACACCGGGGAGCTGTTTTTT.

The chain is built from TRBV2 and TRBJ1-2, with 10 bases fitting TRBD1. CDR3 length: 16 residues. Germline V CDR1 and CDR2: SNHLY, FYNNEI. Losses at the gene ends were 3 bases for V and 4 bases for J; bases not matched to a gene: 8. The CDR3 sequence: CASSEGTGALIYGYTF. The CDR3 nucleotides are TGTGCCAGCAGTGAGGGGACAGGGGCCCTTATCTATGGCTACACCTTC.

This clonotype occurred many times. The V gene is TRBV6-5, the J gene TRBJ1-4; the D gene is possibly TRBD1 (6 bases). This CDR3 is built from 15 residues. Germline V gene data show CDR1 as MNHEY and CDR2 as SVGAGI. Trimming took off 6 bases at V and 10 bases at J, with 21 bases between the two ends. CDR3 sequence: CASSFSGTRGGKLFF. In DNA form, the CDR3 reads TGTGCCAGCAGCTTCTCCGGCACCAGGGGAGGAAAACTGTTTTTT.

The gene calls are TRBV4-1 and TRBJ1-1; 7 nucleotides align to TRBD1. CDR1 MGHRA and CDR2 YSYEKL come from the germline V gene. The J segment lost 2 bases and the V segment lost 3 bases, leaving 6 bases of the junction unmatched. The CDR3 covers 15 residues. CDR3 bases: TGCGCCAGCAGCCATACCGGGACAGCTAACACTGAAGCTTTCTTT. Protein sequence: CASSHTGTANTEAFF.

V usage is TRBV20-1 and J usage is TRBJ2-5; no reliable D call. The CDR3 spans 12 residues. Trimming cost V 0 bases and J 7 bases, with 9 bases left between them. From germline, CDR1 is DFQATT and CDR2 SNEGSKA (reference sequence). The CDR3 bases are TGCAGTGCTAGAGATGGCCGAGCGACCCAGTACTTC. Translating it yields CSARDGRATQYF.

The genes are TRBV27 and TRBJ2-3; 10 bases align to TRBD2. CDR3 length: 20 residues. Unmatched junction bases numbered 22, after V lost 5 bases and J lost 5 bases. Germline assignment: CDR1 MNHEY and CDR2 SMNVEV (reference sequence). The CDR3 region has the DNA TGTGCCAGCAGTCCCGGACTAGCGGTAGGACCGAGGAATTTTAAAGATACGCAGTATTTT. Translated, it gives CASSPGLAVGPRNFKDTQYF.

The CDR3 protein is CASTGERNEQYF. The CDR3 DNA reads as TGTGCCAGCACGGGGGAGAGGAACGAGCAGTACTTC. The chain links TRBV6-5 to TRBJ2-7; D is possibly TRBD2 (6 bases). This CDR3 has 12 residues. Trimming pared 7 bases from V and 5 bases from J, leaving 12 bases between. Germline values: CDR1 MNHEY, CDR2 SVGAGI.

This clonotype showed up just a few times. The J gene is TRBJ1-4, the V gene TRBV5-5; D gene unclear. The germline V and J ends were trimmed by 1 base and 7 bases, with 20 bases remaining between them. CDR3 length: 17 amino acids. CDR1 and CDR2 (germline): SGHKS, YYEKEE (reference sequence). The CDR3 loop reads CASSLRSPDGVPEKLFF. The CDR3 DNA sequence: TGTGCCAGCAGCTTGCGATCTCCGGACGGAGTTCCTGAAAAACTGTTTTTT.

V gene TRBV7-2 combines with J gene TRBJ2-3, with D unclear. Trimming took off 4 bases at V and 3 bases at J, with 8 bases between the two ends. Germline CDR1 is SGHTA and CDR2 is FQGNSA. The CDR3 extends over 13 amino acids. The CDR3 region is CASSSTITDTQYF. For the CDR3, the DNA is TGTGCCAGCAGCTCCACTATTACAGATACGCAGTATTTT.

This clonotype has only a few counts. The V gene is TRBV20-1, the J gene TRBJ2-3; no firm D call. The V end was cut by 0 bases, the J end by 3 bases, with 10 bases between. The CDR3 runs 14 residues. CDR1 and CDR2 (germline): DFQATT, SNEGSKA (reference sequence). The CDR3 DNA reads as TGCAGTGCTAGAGACTATGTTCTTACAGATACGCAGTATTTT. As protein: CSARDYVLTDTQYF.

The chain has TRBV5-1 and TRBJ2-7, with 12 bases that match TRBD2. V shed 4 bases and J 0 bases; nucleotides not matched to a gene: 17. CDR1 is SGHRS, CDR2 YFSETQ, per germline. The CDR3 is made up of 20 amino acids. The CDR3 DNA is TGCGCCAGCAGCCCAGACGCTATACCGGGACTAGCGGGTAGCTCCTACGAGCAGTACTTC. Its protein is CASSPDAIPGLAGSSYEQYF.